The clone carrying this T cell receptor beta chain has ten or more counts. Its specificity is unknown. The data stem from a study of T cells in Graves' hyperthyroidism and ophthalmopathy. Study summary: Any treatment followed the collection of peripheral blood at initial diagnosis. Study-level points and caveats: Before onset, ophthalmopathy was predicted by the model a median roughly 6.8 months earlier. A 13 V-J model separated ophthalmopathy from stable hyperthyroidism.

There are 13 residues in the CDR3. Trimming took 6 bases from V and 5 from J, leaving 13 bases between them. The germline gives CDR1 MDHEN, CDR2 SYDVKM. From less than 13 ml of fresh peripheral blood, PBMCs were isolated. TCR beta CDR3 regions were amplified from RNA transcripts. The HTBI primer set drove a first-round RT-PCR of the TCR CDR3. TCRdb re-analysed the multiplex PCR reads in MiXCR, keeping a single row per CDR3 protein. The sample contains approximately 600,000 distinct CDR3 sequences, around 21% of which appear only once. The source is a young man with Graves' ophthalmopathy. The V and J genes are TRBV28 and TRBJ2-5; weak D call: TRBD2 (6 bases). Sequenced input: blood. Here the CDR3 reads CASSPREAETQYF. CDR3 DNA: TGTGCCAGCAGCCCCAGGGAGGCGGAGACCCAGTACTTC.